Following are 28 T cell receptor beta chains from one sample sequenced in a study of blood T cells in healthy people across ages. PCR was performed a second time for roughly 7 to 12 cycles using a sample-barcoded 5' primer and a J-beta primer mix. TCRdb redid the calling of the 5' RACE reads with MiXCR, one entry per CDR3 protein. Of around 1,800,000 distinct CDR3 sequences listed, roughly two fifths are singletons. The specimen was blood. These receptors came from a human donor in good health.

The genes are TRBV20-1 and TRBJ2-7; no clear D. The J call could be wrong; TRBJ2-5 is a better fit for the DNA end. This CDR3 comprises 12 residues. The germline gives CDR1 DFQATT, CDR2 SNEGSKA (reference sequence). CDR3 DNA sequence: TGCAGTGCTAGTCCCCCAACGGAGACCCAGTACTTC. It codes for CSASPPTETQYF.

This clonotype was observed once. The V gene is TRBV12-3 or TRBV12-4, the J gene TRBJ2-7; TRBD1 agrees at 12 bases. This CDR3 is built from 17 residues. J lost 2 bases, V lost 1 base, and 6 bases had no gene match. The CDR3 bases are TGTGCCAGCAGTTTAGATGGGGGGACAGGGGGCCCCTACGAGCAGTACTTC. As protein: CASSLDGGTGGPYEQYF.

Only one count was recorded for this clonotype. The genes are TRBV9 and TRBJ1-1, with a tentative D call TRBD1 (5 bases). The CDR3 contains 12 residues. Trimming left V 3 bases short and J 6 bases short, with 9 bases between. Germline V gene lookup returns CDR1 SGDLS and CDR2 YYNGEE. The CDR3 nucleotides read TGTGCCAGCAGCGCTGGGACCCCTGAAGCTTTCTTT. It is translated as CASSAGTPEAFF.

The chain is built from TRBV12-3 or TRBV12-4 and TRBJ2-1, with 11 bases aligning to TRBD1. CDR3 length: 16 residues. Trimming cost V 6 bases and J 8 bases; bases outside gene matches: 12. In nucleotides, the CDR3 is TGTGCCAGCAGGGATTCCGGGACAGGGGGTAGTTATGAGCAGTTCTTC. Its protein product is CASRDSGTGGSYEQFF.

The rearrangement uses TRBV27 and TRBJ2-1, with TRBD2 identical over 8 bases. Germline loops: CDR1 MNHEY, CDR2 SMNVEV (reference sequence). With 4 bases clipped from V and 3 bases from J, the junction kept 8 bases outside the gene matches. CDR3 length: 16 residues. The CDR3 reads CASSSVGGGLYNEQFF. The CDR3, as DNA: TGTGCCAGCAGTTCGGTCGGGGGGGGCCTCTACAATGAGCAGTTCTTC.

The J gene is TRBJ2-7, the V gene TRBV6-6; TRBD1 agrees at 8 bases. TRBJ2-5 matches the DNA end more closely, so the J call is doubtful. The CDR3 length is 15 residues. The germline V gene encodes CDR1 MNHNY and CDR2 SVGAGI (reference sequence). The chain's CDR3 is CASSPQPQGAETQYF. CDR3 DNA sequence: TGTGCCAGCAGTCCACAACCCCAGGGGGCAGAGACCCAGTACTTC.

About this clonotype itself: The junction does not match germline at one end; this may be a read error. The chain couples TRBV29-1 to TRBJ2-1; D remains ambiguous. Germline V CDR1 and CDR2: SQVTM, ANQGSEA. This CDR3 region has 13 residues. DNA of the CDR3: TGCAGCGTTGAGAAAGCAACCTACAACGAGCAGTTCTTC. Translating it yields CSVEKATYNEQFF.

In regard to this clonotype: The junction shows a germline mismatch at one end, possibly a read error. The genes are TRBV5-1 and TRBJ2-5, with TRBD2 identical over 7 bases. CDR3 length: 14 residues. The germline CDR1 and CDR2 sequences are SGHRS and YFSETQ. CDR3: CASSLASGGNIRYF. CDR3 nucleotides: TGCGCCAGCAGTTTGGCTTCGGGGGGAAACATTCGGTACTTC.

V and J are TRBV20-1 and TRBJ1-3; no reliable D call. Trimming pared 4 bases from V and 4 bases from J, leaving 8 bases between. CDR1 DFQATT and CDR2 SNEGSKA come from the germline V gene (reference sequence). The CDR3 runs to 12 residues. The CDR3 region is CSAKGVGNTIYF. CDR3 in DNA: TGCAGTGCTAAGGGTGTCGGAAACACCATATATTTT.

The chain has TRBV6-6 and TRBJ1-1; no firm D call. This CDR3 has 14 residues. Trimming took 0 bases from V and 6 from J, leaving 11 bases between them. Germline V lookup: CDR1 MNHNY, CDR2 SVGAGI (reference sequence). Here the CDR3 DNA reads TGTGCCAGCAGTTACTCGCCGAAGTTTGCTGAAGCTTTCTTT. Amino acid sequence: CASSYSPKFAEAFF.

This rearrangement joins TRBV15 to TRBJ1-2; tentative D call: TRBD1 (6 bases). The CDR3 runs 14 residues. Germline V gene lookup returns CDR1 LNHNV and CDR2 YYDKDF (reference sequence). V was cut by 0 bases and J by 5 bases, with 10 bases left in between. The CDR3 spells CATSRDLGQYGYTF. CDR3 nucleotides: TGTGCCACCAGCAGAGATCTAGGACAGTATGGCTACACCTTC.

The V and J genes are TRBV5-1 and TRBJ2-1; D might be TRBD1 (6 bases). Trimming removed 0 bases at V and 8 bases at J, with 12 bases between. This CDR3 contains 14 residues. Germline assignment: CDR1 SGHRS and CDR2 YFSETQ. The CDR3 region has the DNA TGCGCCAGCAGCTTGGTGGGGGCACCGGATGAGCAGTTCTTC. Its translation: CASSLVGAPDEQFF.

J is TRBJ2-1 and V is TRBV11-1, with 8 bases matching TRBD2. CDR3 size: 15 residues. The germline V gene has CDR1 SGHAT and CDR2 FQDESV (reference sequence). The junction had 8 bases not matched to a gene; V was cut back by 4 bases and J by 6 bases. The CDR3 loop is CASSSFSGEVNEQFF. As DNA, the CDR3 is TGTGCCAGCAGCTCCTTTAGCGGGGAAGTCAATGAGCAGTTCTTC.

The V and J genes are TRBV6-4 and TRBJ2-1; D is unresolved. The length of the CDR3 is 13 residues. Deletions cut 5 bases from V and 7 bases from J, with 12 bases between. CDR1 and CDR2 (germline): MRHNA, SNTAGT. CDR3 residues: CASSPQMGNEQFF. CDR3 DNA: TGTGCCAGCAGTCCCCAAATGGGGAATGAGCAGTTCTTC.

V is TRBV9 and J is TRBJ2-1, with 13 bases lining up with TRBD2. Per the germline V gene, CDR1 is SGDLS and CDR2 is YYNGEE. The CDR3 has 17 amino acids. V was clipped by 0 bases and J by 4 bases; unmatched bases: 4. The CDR3 nucleotides read TGTGCCAGCAGCGTAGGGACTAGCGGGGGTGCATACAATGAGCAGTTCTTC. Its translation: CASSVGTSGGAYNEQFF.

The chain couples TRBV7-3 to TRBJ1-2; no reliable D call. The V gene's germline CDR1 is SGHTA and CDR2 FQGTGA. The CDR3 is 12 residues long. V lost 1 base, J lost 7 bases, and 7 bases lay in between. As DNA, the CDR3 is TGTGCCAGCAGCTTAATGGGCTCTGGCTACACCTTC. The encoded protein is CASSLMGSGYTF.

The chain joins TRBV5-5 to TRBJ2-7, with 8 bases matching TRBD1. After removal of 5 bases from V and 3 bases from J, the junction contained 4 bases not matched to a gene. This CDR3 spans 13 amino acids. Germline V lookup: CDR1 SGHKS, CDR2 YYEKEE (reference sequence). The chain's CDR3 is CASRGRGLYEQYF. Written as DNA, the CDR3 is TGTGCCAGCAGGGGCAGGGGGCTCTACGAGCAGTACTTC.

The chain couples TRBV5-1 to TRBJ2-1; D unclear. This CDR3 is built from 15 residues. The germline gives CDR1 SGHRS, CDR2 YFSETQ. V was trimmed by 0 bases and J by 0 bases, leaving 7 bases between them. The CDR3 nucleotides read TGCGCCAGCAGCTTGGTTCCCGGCTCCTACAATGAGCAGTTCTTC. As protein: CASSLVPGSYNEQFF.

The chain joins TRBV12-3 or TRBV12-4 to TRBJ2-3, with a possible D match to TRBD2 (5 bases). This CDR3 comprises 15 residues. The V end lost 5 bases, the J end lost 0 bases, and 12 bases lay between the germline ends. Here the CDR3 DNA reads TGTGCCAGCAGTCCCCATAGAGGGAGCACAGATACGCAGTATTTT. Residues: CASSPHRGSTDTQYF.

This clonotype has just a few counts. The chain recombines TRBV9 with TRBJ2-1; TRBD2 agrees at 10 bases. This CDR3 contains 16 residues. After removal of 2 bases from V and 5 bases from J, the junction contained 7 bases not matched to a gene. CDR1 and CDR2 (germline): SGDLS, YYNGEE. Here the CDR3 reads CASSVRSSGGHNEQFF. The CDR3 DNA follows: TGTGCCAGCAGCGTCAGGTCTAGCGGGGGTCACAATGAGCAGTTCTTC.

J is TRBJ2-2 and V is TRBV24-1; 7 positions agree with TRBD1. The V gene end was trimmed by 4 bases and the J gene end by 2 bases; junction bases not matched to a gene: 3. Germline assignment: CDR1 KGHDR and CDR2 SFDVKD. The CDR3 loop spans 15 amino acids. The CDR3 bases are TGTGCCACCAGTGAACAGGGGCGAAACACCGGGGAGCTGTTTTTT. Translating it yields CATSEQGRNTGELFF.

The chain is built from TRBV6-5 and TRBJ2-1, with 7 bases matching TRBD1. CDR3 length: 16 residues. Trimming cost V 4 bases and J 0 bases; bases outside gene matches: 6. CDR1 and CDR2 (germline): MNHEY, SVGAGI. The CDR3 DNA reads as TGTGCCAGCAGTTTCAACGACAGGGTCTCCTACAATGAGCAGTTCTTC. It yields the protein CASSFNDRVSYNEQFF.

There are many counts of this clonotype. The chain links TRBV7-2 to TRBJ2-3, with 8 bases fitting TRBD2. V gave up 2 bases and J gave up 5 bases; unmatched junction bases: 9. This CDR3 has 16 residues. CDR1 and CDR2 (germline): SGHTA, FQGNSA. CDR3 loop: CASSLLAGISGDTQYF. The CDR3 DNA follows: TGTGCCAGCAGCTTACTAGCGGGCATCTCGGGAGATACGCAGTATTTT.

The chain couples TRBV7-2 to TRBJ2-3; D remains ambiguous. V was pared by 3 bases and J by 5 bases, with 12 bases between. Germline V gene data show CDR1 as SGHTA and CDR2 as FQGNSA. CDR3 size: 14 residues. The CDR3 loop reads CASSFVTVGDTQYF. The CDR3 nucleotides are TGTGCCAGCAGCTTTGTTACCGTGGGAGATACGCAGTATTTT.

V gene TRBV12-3 or TRBV12-4 combines with J gene TRBJ2-3; perhaps TRBD2 as D (5 bases). This CDR3 has 15 amino acids. V was clipped by 3 bases and J by 0 bases, with 10 bases between them. CDR3 bases: TGTGCCAGCAGTTTTTCGGGGATGAGCACAGATACGCAGTATTTT. Its translation: CASSFSGMSTDTQYF.

This clonotype has only a few counts. The chain carries TRBV5-1 and TRBJ2-7; TRBD2 is a possible D gene (6 bases). Deletions cut 4 bases from V and 0 bases from J, with 14 bases between. The CDR3 runs to 15 residues. The germline gives CDR1 SGHRS, CDR2 YFSETQ. The CDR3 DNA is TGCGCCAGCAGCCCAAAGGTGCGGGGCTCCTACGAGCAGTACTTC. Residues: CASSPKVRGSYEQYF.

This chain joins TRBV3-1 and TRBJ2-7; perhaps D is TRBD1 or TRBD2 (5 bases each). Germline CDR1 reads LGHDT; CDR2 reads YNNKEL (reference sequence). Between the trimmed V and J ends, which lost 8 bases and 2 bases, there was a span of 19 bases. CDR3 length: 15 residues. The DNA of the CDR3 is TGTGCCAGCGCCAACGAAGGGACGGGTCCCTACGAGCAGTACTTC. Amino acid sequence: CASANEGTGPYEQYF.

The genes are TRBV15 and TRBJ2-3; D could derive from TRBD1 or TRBD2 (6 bases each). The V end lost 1 base, the J end lost 1 base, and 15 bases lay between the germline ends. Germline loops: CDR1 LNHNV, CDR2 YYDKDF (reference sequence). CDR3 size: 17 residues. Here the CDR3 DNA reads TGTGCCACCAGCAGAGTCAGGGGAGGAACGGGCACAGATACGCAGTATTTT. Encoded protein: CATSRVRGGTGTDTQYF.